Following are 2 T cell receptor beta chains from one sample sequenced in a study of T cell repertoires in cytomegalovirus infection. Antigen specificity for these receptors is unknown. TCRdb re-derived calls from the reads in MiXCR, one entry per CDR3 protein. The sample includes more than 250,000 distinct CDR3 sequences, roughly 25% seen only once; the top ten take about 14%. The source was cultured PBMCs, collected from culture after CMV antigen stimulation. All receptors come from a human donor in good health (CMV status not recorded). Some clones in this sample may be carry-over from other donors' samples.

The chain joins TRBV18 to TRBJ2-4; tentatively, D is TRBD1 or TRBD2 (5 bases each). V lost 1 base and J lost 0, with 19 bases in between. Germline V gene sequence: CDR1 KGHSH, CDR2 LQKENI. The CDR3 has 19 residues. The CDR3 sequence is CASSPQVGFGDLAKNIQYF. The DNA of the CDR3 is TGTGCCAGCTCACCACAAGTAGGGTTCGGGGACCTAGCCAAAAACATTCAGTACTTC.

This clonotype was detected a few times. In DNA, the CDR3 is TGTGCCAGCAGCTTAGTAAGGCCCGGGACTAACAATGAGCAGTTCTTC. Encoded protein: CASSLVRPGTNNEQFF. This chain joins TRBV7-9 and TRBJ2-1; 7 bases map to TRBD2. This CDR3 comprises 16 residues. V was pared by 1 base and J by 5 bases, with 8 bases of the junction left unmatched. Germline V gives CDR1 SEHNR, CDR2 FQNEAQ (reference sequence).